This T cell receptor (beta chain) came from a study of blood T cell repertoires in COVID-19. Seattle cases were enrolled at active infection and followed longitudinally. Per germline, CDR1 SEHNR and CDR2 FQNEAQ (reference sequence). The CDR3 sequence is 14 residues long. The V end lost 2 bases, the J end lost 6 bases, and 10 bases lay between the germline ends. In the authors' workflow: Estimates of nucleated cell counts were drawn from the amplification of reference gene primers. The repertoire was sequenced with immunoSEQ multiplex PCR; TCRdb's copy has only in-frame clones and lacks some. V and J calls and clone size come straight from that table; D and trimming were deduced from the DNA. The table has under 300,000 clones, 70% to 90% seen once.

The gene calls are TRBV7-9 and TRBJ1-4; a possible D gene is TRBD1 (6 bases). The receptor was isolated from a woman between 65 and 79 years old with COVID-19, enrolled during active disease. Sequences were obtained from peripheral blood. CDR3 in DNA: TGTGCCAGCAGCTTAATGACAGGCTATGAAAAACTGTTTTTT. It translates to CASSLMTGYEKLFF.